The 12 T cell receptor beta chains presented below share a single source sample, sequenced in a study of identical twins. TCRdb itself ran the 5' RACE reads through MiXCR, one entry per CDR3 protein. Of 690,000 or so distinct CDR3 sequences in the sample, over 8.5% were seen once. The same data also went into a second study, on yellow fever vaccine responses in identical twins.

Sequencing was performed on PBMCs. The receptor source for this set is a woman younger than 35 in good health.

The chain carries TRBV5-1 and TRBJ2-3; the match to TRBD2 covers 8 bases. The CDR3 consists of 13 residues. Trimming cost V 6 bases and J 4 bases; bases outside gene matches: 4. CDR1 is SGHRS, CDR2 YFSETQ, per germline. The CDR3: CASTRGEADTQYF. CDR3 sequence (DNA): TGCGCCAGCACGCGGGGGGAGGCAGATACGCAGTATTTT.

The chain has TRBV29-1 and TRBJ2-1; no definite D call. V shed 6 bases and J shed 9 bases, with 9 bases lying between them. This CDR3 is 10 amino acids long. Germline values: CDR1 SQVTM, CDR2 ANQGSEA. The CDR3 coding sequence is TGCAGCGTCGATTCCGGTGAGCAGTTCTTC. Amino acids: CSVDSGEQFF.

V gene TRBV7-2 combines with J gene TRBJ2-7, with 9 bases aligning to TRBD2. CDR1 and CDR2 (germline): SGHTA, FQGNSA. V shed 2 bases and J 5 bases; nucleotides not matched to a gene: 4. The CDR3 sequence is 14 residues long. CDR3 nucleotides: TGTGCCAGCAGCTTATGGCTAGCGGGGAACGAGCAGTACTTC. Translation: CASSLWLAGNEQYF.

This clonotype was observed a handful of times. The chain uses TRBV3-1 and TRBJ2-2; D is uncertain. This CDR3 region has 14 residues. The germline V gene has CDR1 LGHDT and CDR2 YNNKEL (reference sequence). V was clipped by 0 bases and J by 6 bases, with 8 bases between them. In DNA, the CDR3 is TGTGCCAGCAGCCAAGATTCGGGCGCCGGGGAGCTGTTTTTT. It translates to CASSQDSGAGELFF.

The chain joins TRBV5-1 to TRBJ2-7, with TRBD1 matching over 8 bases. CDR3 size: 16 residues. Germline V CDR1 and CDR2: SGHRS, YFSETQ. V lost 3 bases, J lost 1 base, and 9 bases stayed unmatched. The CDR3: CASSWVPGTGSYEQYF. The CDR3 bases are TGCGCCAGCAGCTGGGTACCCGGGACAGGATCCTACGAGCAGTACTTC.

This clonotype was recorded a few times. The rearrangement joins TRBV11-2 to TRBJ2-2, with TRBD2 matching over 9 bases. The length of the CDR3 is 16 residues. Losses at the gene ends were 5 bases for V and 2 bases for J; bases not matched to a gene: 6. In germline, CDR1 is SGHAT, CDR2 FQNNGV. CDR3 nucleotide sequence: TGTGCCAGCAGCCTGGGCGGGGGGGGTAACACCGGGGAGCTGTTTTTT. Residues: CASSLGGGGNTGELFF.

This clonotype was seen only a few times. The chain couples TRBV29-1 to TRBJ2-1; D may correspond to TRBD1 or TRBD2 (6 bases each). The CDR3 covers 13 residues. Per germline, CDR1 SQVTM and CDR2 ANQGSEA. Trimming shortened V by 3 bases and J by 9 bases, and 15 bases separated the two germline ends. CDR3 coding DNA: TGCAGCGTTGATAGGATGGGGGGCGCTGAGCAGTTCTTC. It is translated as CSVDRMGGAEQFF.

This clonotype was detected only a few times. V usage is TRBV9 and J usage is TRBJ2-1; D possibly corresponds to TRBD1 (5 bases). This CDR3 region has 14 residues. Looked up from germline, CDR1 is SGDLS and CDR2 is YYNGEE. With 3 bases removed from V and 8 bases from J, the gap between germline ends came to 15 bases. CDR3 DNA: TGTGCCAGCAGCGAGGGTTTTAGGGGCGATGAGCAGTTCTTC. Translation: CASSEGFRGDEQFF. Filled out from reference TRBV9 and TRBJ2-1, the complete variable domain reads DSGVTQTPKHLITATGQRVTLRCSPRSGDLSVYWYQQSLDQGLQFLIQYYNGEERAKGNILERFSAQQFPDLHSELNLSSLELGDSALYFCASSEGFRGDEQFFGPGTRLTVL.

This chain links TRBV10-3 with TRBJ2-1; possible D gene TRBD2, 6 bases. V was pared by 7 bases and J by 2 bases, with 18 bases between. CDR3 length: 16 residues. CDR1 is ENHRY, CDR2 SYGVKD, per germline. CDR3 amino acids: CAIIGDAGSPYNEQFF. CDR3 bases: TGTGCCATCATTGGAGACGCGGGGTCACCCTACAATGAGCAGTTCTTC.

The chain couples TRBV10-2 to TRBJ2-2; D may be TRBD1 (5 bases). In germline, CDR1 is WSHSY, CDR2 SAAADI. The CDR3 covers 15 residues. V dropped 2 bases and J dropped 4 bases, with 11 bases sitting between them. The chain's CDR3 is CASSENPRGTGELFF. DNA of the CDR3: TGCGCCAGCAGTGAGAACCCTAGGGGCACCGGGGAGCTGTTTTTT.

This clonotype was seen ten or more times. The rearrangement links TRBV7-2 to TRBJ2-5, with 15 bases that match TRBD2. This CDR3 has 17 amino acids. CDR1 is SGHTA and CDR2 is FQGNSA in the germline V gene. The V and J ends lost 5 bases and 4 bases, in that order; junction bases with no gene match: 8. In nucleotides, the CDR3 is TGTGCCAGCAGCAGGATTCCGGGACTAGCGGGGGGAGAGACCCAGTACTTC. Amino acid sequence: CASSRIPGLAGGETQYF.

This clonotype was seen more than once but under ten times. The rearrangement links TRBV4-3 to TRBJ2-1, with D maybe TRBD1 (5 bases). Trimming stripped 0 bases from V and 4 bases from J, with 10 bases between. CDR1 and CDR2 (germline): LGHNA, YSLEER. The CDR3 totals 15 residues. The CDR3 reads CASSQERGFYNEQFF. The CDR3 DNA is TGCGCCAGCAGCCAAGAAAGGGGTTTTTACAATGAGCAGTTCTTC.